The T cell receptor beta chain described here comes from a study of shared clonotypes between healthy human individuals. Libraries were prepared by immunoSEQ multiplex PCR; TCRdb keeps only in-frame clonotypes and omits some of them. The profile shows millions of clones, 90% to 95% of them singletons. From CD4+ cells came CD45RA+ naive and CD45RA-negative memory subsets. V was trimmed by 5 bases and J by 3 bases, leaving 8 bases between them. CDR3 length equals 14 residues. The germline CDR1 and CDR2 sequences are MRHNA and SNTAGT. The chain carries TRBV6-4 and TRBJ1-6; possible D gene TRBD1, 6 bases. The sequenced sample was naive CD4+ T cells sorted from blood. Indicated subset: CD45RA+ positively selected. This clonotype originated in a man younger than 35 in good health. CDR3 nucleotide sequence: TGTGCCAGCAGTCAGGACAGCTATAATTCACCCCTCCACTTT. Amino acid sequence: CASSQDSYNSPLHF.